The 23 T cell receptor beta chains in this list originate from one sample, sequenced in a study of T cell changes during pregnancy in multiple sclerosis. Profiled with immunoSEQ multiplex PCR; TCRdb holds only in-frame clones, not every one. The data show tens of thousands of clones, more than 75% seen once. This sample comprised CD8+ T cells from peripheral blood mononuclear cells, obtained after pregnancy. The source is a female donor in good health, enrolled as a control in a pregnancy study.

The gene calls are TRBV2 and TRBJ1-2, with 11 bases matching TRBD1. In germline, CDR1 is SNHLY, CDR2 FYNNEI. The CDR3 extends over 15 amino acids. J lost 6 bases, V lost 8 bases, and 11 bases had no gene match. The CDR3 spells CASRDRGYLGHGYTF. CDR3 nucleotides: TGTGCCAGCCGGGACAGGGGGTACCTGGGCCATGGCTACACCTTC. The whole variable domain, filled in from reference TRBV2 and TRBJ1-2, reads EPEVTQTPSHQVTQMGQEVILRCVPISNHLYFYWYRQILGQKVEFLVSFYNNEISEKSEIFDDQFSVERPDGSNFTLKIRSTKLEDSAMYFCASRDRGYLGHGYTFGSGTRLTVV.

The CDR3 region is CASSVTSGITDTQYF. In DNA, the CDR3 is TGTGCCAGCAGCGTTACTAGCGGCATCACAGATACGCAGTATTTT. The chain employs TRBV9 and TRBJ2-3, with 8 bases that match TRBD2. The germline V gene encodes CDR1 SGDLS and CDR2 YYNGEE. V shed 2 bases and J 2 bases; nucleotides not matched to a gene: 4. The CDR3 has 15 amino acids.

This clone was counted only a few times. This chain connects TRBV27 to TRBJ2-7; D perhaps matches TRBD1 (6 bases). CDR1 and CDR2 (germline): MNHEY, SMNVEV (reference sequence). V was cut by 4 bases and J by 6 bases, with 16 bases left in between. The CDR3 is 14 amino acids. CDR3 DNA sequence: TGTGCCAGCAGTTCCCCAGGGGTCCATACCGAGCAGTACTTC. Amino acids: CASSSPGVHTEQYF.

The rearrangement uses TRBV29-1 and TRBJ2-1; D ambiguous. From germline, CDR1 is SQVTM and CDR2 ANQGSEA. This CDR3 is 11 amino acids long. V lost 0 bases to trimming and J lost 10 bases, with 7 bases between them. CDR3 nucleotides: TGCAGCGTTGAAGATCGCGCAGAGCAGTTCTTC. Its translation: CSVEDRAEQFF.

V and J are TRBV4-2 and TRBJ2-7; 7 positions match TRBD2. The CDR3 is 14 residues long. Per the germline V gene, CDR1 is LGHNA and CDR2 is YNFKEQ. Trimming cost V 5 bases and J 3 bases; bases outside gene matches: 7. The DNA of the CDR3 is TGTGCCAGCAGCACCGGGACTACCAACTACGAGCAGTACTTC. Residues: CASSTGTTNYEQYF.

The CDR3 is CASSLSGKGSPLHF. DNA of the CDR3: TGTGCCAGCAGCTTGTCGGGGAAGGGTTCACCCCTCCACTTT. V gene TRBV5-6 combines with J gene TRBJ1-6; D is unresolved. The germline V gene has CDR1 SGHDT and CDR2 YYEEEE. Trimming removed 1 base at V and 9 bases at J, with 11 bases between. CDR3 length equals 14 residues.

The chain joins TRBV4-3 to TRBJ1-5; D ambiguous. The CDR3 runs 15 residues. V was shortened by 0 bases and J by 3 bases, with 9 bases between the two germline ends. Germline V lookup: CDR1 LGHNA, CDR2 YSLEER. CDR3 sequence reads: CASSQDGGSNQPQHF. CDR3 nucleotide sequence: TGCGCCAGCAGCCAAGATGGAGGGTCCAATCAGCCCCAGCATTTT.

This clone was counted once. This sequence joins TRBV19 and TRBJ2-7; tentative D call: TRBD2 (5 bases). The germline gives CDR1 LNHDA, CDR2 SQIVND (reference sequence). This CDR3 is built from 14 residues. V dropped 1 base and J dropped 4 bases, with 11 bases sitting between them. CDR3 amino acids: CASSIGTPGYEQYF. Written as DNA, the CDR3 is TGTGCCAGTAGTATAGGGACCCCGGGGTACGAGCAGTACTTC.

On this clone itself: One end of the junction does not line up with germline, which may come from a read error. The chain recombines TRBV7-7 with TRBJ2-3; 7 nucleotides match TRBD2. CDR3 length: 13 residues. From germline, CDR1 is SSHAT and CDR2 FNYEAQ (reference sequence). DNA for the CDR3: TGTGCTAGCAGCTTAGGGGAGGGGGATACGCAGTATTTT. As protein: CASSLGEGDTQYF.

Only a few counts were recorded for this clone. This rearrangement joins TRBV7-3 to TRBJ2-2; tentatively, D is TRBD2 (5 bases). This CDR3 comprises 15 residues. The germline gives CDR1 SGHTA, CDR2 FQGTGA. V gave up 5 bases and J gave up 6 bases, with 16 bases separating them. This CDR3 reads CASSPSGYGAGELFF. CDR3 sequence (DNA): TGTGCCAGCAGCCCGAGCGGTTATGGGGCCGGGGAGCTGTTTTTT.

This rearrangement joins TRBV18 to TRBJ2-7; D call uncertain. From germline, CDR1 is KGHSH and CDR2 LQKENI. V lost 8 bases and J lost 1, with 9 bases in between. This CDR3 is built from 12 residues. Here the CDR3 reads CASLSGSYEQYF. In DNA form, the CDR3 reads TGTGCCAGCCTATCAGGATCCTACGAGCAGTACTTC.

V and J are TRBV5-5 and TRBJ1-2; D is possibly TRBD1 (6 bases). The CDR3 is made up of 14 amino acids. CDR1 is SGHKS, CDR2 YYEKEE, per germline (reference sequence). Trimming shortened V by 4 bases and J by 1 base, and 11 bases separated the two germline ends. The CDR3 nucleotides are TGTGCCAGCAGCCGACGACAGGATAACTATGGCTACACCTTC. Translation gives CASSRRQDNYGYTF.

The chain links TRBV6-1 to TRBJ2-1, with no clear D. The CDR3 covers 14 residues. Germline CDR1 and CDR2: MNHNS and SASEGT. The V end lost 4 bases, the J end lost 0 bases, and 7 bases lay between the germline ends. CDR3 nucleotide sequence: TGTGCCAGCAGTGCGTCAGGCTCCTACAATGAGCAGTTCTTC. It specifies CASSASGSYNEQFF.

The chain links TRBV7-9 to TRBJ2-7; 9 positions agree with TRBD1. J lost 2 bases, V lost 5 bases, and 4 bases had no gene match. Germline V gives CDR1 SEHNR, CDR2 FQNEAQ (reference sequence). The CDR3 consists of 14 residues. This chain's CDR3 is CASSDRDRAYEQYF. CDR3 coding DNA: TGTGCCAGCAGCGACCGGGACAGGGCCTACGAGCAGTACTTC.

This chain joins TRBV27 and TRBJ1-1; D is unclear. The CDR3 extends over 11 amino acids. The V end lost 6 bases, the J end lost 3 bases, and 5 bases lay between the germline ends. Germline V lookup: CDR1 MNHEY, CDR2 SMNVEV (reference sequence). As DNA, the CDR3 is TGTGCCAGCAGGGGAGACACTGAAGCTTTCTTT. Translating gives CASRGDTEAFF.

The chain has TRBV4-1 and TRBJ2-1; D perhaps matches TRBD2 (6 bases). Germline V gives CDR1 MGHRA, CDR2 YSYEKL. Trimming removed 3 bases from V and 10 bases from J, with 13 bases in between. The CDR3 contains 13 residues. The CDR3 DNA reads TGCGCCAGCAGCCACCCCCTAGCGAGGGAGCAGTTCTTC. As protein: CASSHPLAREQFF.

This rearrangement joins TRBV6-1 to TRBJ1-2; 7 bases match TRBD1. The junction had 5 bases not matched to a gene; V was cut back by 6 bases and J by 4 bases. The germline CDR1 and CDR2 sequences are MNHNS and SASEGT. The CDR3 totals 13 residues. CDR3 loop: CASRGTEGYGYTF. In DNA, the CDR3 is TGTGCCAGCAGGGGGACAGAAGGCTATGGCTACACCTTC.

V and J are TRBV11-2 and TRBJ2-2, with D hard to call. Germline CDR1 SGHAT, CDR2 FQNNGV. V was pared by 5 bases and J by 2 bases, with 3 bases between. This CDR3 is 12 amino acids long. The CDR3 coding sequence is TGTGCCAGCAGCCCTAACACCGGGGAGCTGTTTTTT. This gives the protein CASSPNTGELFF.

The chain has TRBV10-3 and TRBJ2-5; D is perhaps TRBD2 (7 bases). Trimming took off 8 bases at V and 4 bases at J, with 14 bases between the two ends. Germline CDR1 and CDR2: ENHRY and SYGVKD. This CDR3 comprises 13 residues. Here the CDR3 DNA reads TGTGCCATCCGGTGGGAGGGGGGAGAGACCCAGTACTTC. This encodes CAIRWEGGETQYF.

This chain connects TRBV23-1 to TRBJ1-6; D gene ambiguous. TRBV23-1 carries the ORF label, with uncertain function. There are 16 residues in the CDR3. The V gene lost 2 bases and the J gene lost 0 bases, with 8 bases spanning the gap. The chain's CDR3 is CASSQRESSYNSPLHF. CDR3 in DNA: TGCGCCAGCAGTCAACGGGAGAGCTCCTATAATTCACCCCTCCACTTT.

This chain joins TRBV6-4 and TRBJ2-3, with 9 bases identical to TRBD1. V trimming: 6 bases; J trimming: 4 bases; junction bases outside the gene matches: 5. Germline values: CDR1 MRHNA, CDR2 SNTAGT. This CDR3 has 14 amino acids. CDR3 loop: CASSEDRGADTQYF. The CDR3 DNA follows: TGTGCCAGCAGCGAGGACAGGGGAGCAGATACGCAGTATTTT.

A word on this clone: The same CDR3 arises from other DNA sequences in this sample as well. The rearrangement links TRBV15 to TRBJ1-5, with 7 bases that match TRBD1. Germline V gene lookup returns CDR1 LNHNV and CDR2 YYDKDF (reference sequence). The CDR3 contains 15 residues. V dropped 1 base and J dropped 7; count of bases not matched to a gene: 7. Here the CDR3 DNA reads TGTGCCACCAGCAGAGTACGACAGGGAGGACAGCCCCAGCATTTT. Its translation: CATSRVRQGGQPQHF.

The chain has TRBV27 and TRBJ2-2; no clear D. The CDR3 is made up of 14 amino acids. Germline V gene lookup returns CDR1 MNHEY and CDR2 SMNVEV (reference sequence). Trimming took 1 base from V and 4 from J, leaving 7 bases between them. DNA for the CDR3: TGTGCCAGCAGTTTATACCGCGGCACCGGGGAGCTGTTTTTT. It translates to CASSLYRGTGELFF.